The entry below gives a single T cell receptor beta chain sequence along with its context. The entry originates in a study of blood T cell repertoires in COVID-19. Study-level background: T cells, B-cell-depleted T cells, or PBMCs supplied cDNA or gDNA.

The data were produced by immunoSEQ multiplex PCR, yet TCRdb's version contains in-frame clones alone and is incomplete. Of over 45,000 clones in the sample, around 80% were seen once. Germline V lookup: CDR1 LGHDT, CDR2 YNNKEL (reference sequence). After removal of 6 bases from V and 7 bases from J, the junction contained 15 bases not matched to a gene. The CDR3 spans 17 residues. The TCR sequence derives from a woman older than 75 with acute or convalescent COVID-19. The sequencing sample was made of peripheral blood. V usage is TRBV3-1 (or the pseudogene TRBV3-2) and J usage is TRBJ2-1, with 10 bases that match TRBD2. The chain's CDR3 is CASSTSASGRGRNEQFF. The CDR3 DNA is TGTGCCAGCAGTACCTCCGCCAGCGGGAGGGGCCGTAATGAGCAGTTCTTC.